Listed here are 17 T cell receptor beta chains from one sample, sequenced in a study of cytomegalovirus exposure and HLA in healthy donors. PCR primers comprised 60 Vbeta and 13 Jbeta primers. TCRdb's copy holds only in-frame clones and misses some; the assay was immunoSEQ multiplex PCR. The table includes some 110,000 clones, roughly 13% detected once. The sample was PBMCs. The receptors were gathered from a man between 35 and 55 years old in good health and CMV-seropositive.

This clone has a handful of counts. The chain combines TRBV10-3 with TRBJ2-1; TRBD2 matches 13 bases. After removal of 6 bases from V and 8 bases from J, the junction contained 4 bases not matched to a gene. This CDR3 contains 14 residues. CDR1 and CDR2 from the germline V gene are ENHRY and SYGVKD. The CDR3 loop is CAIRGTSGKDEQFF. In DNA form, the CDR3 reads TGTGCCATCAGGGGGACTAGCGGGAAAGATGAGCAGTTCTTC.

This clone has only a few counts. This CDR3 reads CASSRTGTGAYEQYF. CDR3 bases: TGCGCCAGCAGCCGGACCGGGACAGGGGCGTACGAGCAGTACTTC. The chain is built from TRBV4-3 and TRBJ2-7; TRBD1 matches 10 bases. CDR1 and CDR2 from the germline V gene are LGHNA and YSLEER. This CDR3 contains 15 residues. The J segment lost 4 bases and the V segment lost 4 bases, leaving 7 bases of the junction unmatched.

This clone appeared a single time. This sequence joins TRBV7-2 and TRBJ2-5; TRBD2 matches 10 bases. The CDR3 sequence is 15 residues long. Unmatched junction bases numbered 8, after V lost 4 bases and J lost 6 bases. Looked up from germline, CDR1 is SGHTA and CDR2 is FQGNSA. The CDR3 region is CASSSSGRAGKTQYF. The CDR3, as DNA: TGTGCCAGCAGCTCAAGCGGGAGGGCAGGGAAGACCCAGTACTTC.

In its sample, this clone was seen a few times. This chain connects TRBV6-5 to TRBJ2-4; no clear D gene. The CDR3 has 14 residues. The germline V gene has CDR1 MNHEY and CDR2 SVGAGI. Trimming cost V 3 bases and J 5 bases, with 11 bases left between them. CDR3 residues: CASSYNSFENIQYF. The CDR3 bases are TGTGCCAGCAGTTATAACAGCTTTGAAAACATTCAGTACTTC.

Only a few counts were recorded for this clone. The chain is built from TRBV10-3 and TRBJ2-7, with TRBD1 matching over 7 bases. The CDR3 extends over 12 amino acids. The ends lost 6 bases at V and 2 bases at J; junction bases unmatched: 1. The germline V gene encodes CDR1 ENHRY and CDR2 SYGVKD. The CDR3 DNA is TGTGCCATCAGCGACAGGGCCTACGAGCAGTACTTC. Its translation is CAISDRAYEQYF.

The table lists this clone with a few counts. J is TRBJ2-7 and V is TRBV18; D is perhaps TRBD1 (6 bases). This CDR3 is built from 15 residues. The germline V gene encodes CDR1 KGHSH and CDR2 LQKENI. Between the trimmed V and J ends, which lost 5 bases and 7 bases, there was a span of 21 bases. The DNA of the CDR3 is TGTGCCAGCTCAGGCTCAGCCCAGGGGCCTTTGGAGCAGTACTTC. Translated, it gives CASSGSAQGPLEQYF.

This chain links TRBV7-8 with TRBJ2-3; 7 positions agree with TRBD2. The trim removed 0 bases at V and 0 bases at J, leaving 3 bases unmatched. CDR1 is SGHVS and CDR2 is FQNEAQ in the germline V gene. The CDR3 spans 16 residues. The CDR3 nucleotides are TGTGCCAGCAGCTTAGCCCTTAGCGGGAGCACAGATACGCAGTATTTT. Its protein product is CASSLALSGSTDTQYF.

The rearrangement joins TRBV7-8 to TRBJ1-1; no clear D gene. The CDR3 length is 14 residues. In germline, CDR1 is SGHVS, CDR2 FQNEAQ. The V gene lost 5 bases and the J gene lost 4 bases, with 14 bases spanning the gap. The CDR3: CASSREGGRTEAFF. The CDR3 DNA reads as TGTGCCAGCAGCCGGGAGGGCGGACGCACTGAAGCTTTCTTT.

This clone has a handful of counts. J is TRBJ2-7 and V is TRBV30; no definite D call. This CDR3 contains 14 residues. CDR1 is GTSNPN, CDR2 SVGIG, per germline (reference sequence). V dropped 0 bases and J dropped 6 bases, with 15 bases sitting between them. The CDR3 region is CAWSVSIASGEQYF. CDR3 sequence (DNA): TGTGCCTGGAGTGTAAGTATCGCCTCCGGCGAGCAGTACTTC.

This clone was seen a handful of times. The chain has TRBV5-4 and TRBJ2-5; 8 nucleotides agree with TRBD2. This CDR3 has 14 residues. Germline V gives CDR1 SGHNT, CDR2 YYREEE (reference sequence). The ends lost 6 bases at V and 5 bases at J; junction bases unmatched: 9. CDR3: CASTDGTRIETQYF. DNA of the CDR3: TGTGCCAGCACGGACGGGACTAGAATCGAGACCCAGTACTTC.

This clone was detected a few times. The CDR3 coding sequence is TGTGCCTACAGGAGAGTGAACACTGAAGCTTTCTTT. It yields the protein CAYRRVNTEAFF. V is TRBV30 and J is TRBJ1-1, with D possibly matching TRBD1 (5 bases). Trimming took 7 bases from V and 0 from J, leaving 9 bases between them. Looked up from germline, CDR1 is GTSNPN and CDR2 is SVGIG (reference sequence). This CDR3 has 12 amino acids.

J is TRBJ1-5 and V is TRBV6-1; no clear D gene. The CDR3 runs to 14 residues. Germline-derived CDR1 and CDR2 are MNHNS and SASEGT. The V end was cut by 2 bases, the J end by 3 bases, with 8 bases between. The CDR3 DNA sequence: TGTGCCAGCAGTGAACTACAGATCAATCAGCCCCAGCATTTT. It codes for CASSELQINQPQHF.

The chain couples TRBV5-1 to TRBJ2-6; D is possibly TRBD2 (5 bases). The CDR3 sequence is 16 residues long. Germline V CDR1 and CDR2: SGHRS, YFSETQ. V dropped 1 base and J dropped 0 bases, with 8 bases sitting between them. The CDR3 here is CASSLLTSSGANVLTF. As DNA, the CDR3 is TGCGCCAGCAGCTTGCTAACTAGCTCTGGGGCCAACGTCCTGACTTTC.

The chain has TRBV2 and TRBJ2-3; 12 bases agree with TRBD2. This CDR3 is 15 amino acids long. Germline CDR1 reads SNHLY; CDR2 reads FYNNEI. After removal of 5 bases from V and 3 bases from J, the junction contained 3 bases not matched to a gene. The CDR3 loop is CASSSSGRGTDTQYF. In DNA form, the CDR3 reads TGTGCCAGCAGTTCTAGCGGGAGGGGGACAGATACGCAGTATTTT.

This clone was counted only a few times. This chain links TRBV7-9 with TRBJ2-3; a possible D gene is TRBD1 (6 bases). V gave up 5 bases and J gave up 8 bases, with 8 bases separating them. The CDR3 covers 11 residues. Germline loops: CDR1 SEHNR, CDR2 FQNEAQ (reference sequence). The CDR3 loop reads CASSQGGTQYF. CDR3 in DNA: TGTGCCAGCAGCCAAGGGGGTACGCAGTATTTT.

Only a few counts were recorded for this clone. The chain has TRBV28 and TRBJ1-2, with D perhaps matching TRBD1 (5 bases). Trimming stripped 6 bases from V and 5 bases from J, with 16 bases between. The CDR3 length is 14 residues. Germline CDR1 reads MDHEN; CDR2 reads SYDVKM. CDR3 in DNA: TGTGCCAGCAGGGCGGGGCCGGTAGGGTATGGCTACACCTTC. Residues: CASRAGPVGYGYTF.

The J gene is TRBJ2-1, the V gene TRBV14; 11 bases align to TRBD2. This CDR3 region has 16 residues. V gave up 4 bases and J gave up 4 bases; unmatched junction bases: 6. CDR1 and CDR2 from the germline V gene are SGHDN and FVKESK. In nucleotides, the CDR3 is TGTGCCAGCAGCCGGGTAGCGGGAGGGCTGTACAATGAGCAGTTCTTC. It is translated as CASSRVAGGLYNEQFF.